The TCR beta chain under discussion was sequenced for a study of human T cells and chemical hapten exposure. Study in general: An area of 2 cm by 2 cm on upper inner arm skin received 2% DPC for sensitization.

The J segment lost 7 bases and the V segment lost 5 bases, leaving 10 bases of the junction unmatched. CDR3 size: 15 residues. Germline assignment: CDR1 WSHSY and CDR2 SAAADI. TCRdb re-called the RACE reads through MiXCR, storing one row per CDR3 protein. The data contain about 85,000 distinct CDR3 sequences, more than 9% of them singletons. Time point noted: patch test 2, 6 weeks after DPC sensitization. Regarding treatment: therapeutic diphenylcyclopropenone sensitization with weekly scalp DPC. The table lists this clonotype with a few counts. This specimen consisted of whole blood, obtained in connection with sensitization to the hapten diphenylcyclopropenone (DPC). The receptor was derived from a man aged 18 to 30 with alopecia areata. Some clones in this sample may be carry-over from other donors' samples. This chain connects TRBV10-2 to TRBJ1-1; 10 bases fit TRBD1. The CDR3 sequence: CASSPSRTGGFEAFF. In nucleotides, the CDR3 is TGCGCCAGCAGTCCAAGTAGGACAGGGGGATTTGAAGCTTTCTTT.